This T cell receptor (beta chain) was sequenced in a study of blood T cell repertoires in COVID-19. Across the whole study: From T cells, B-cell-depleted T cells, or PBMCs came the material, which was cDNA or gDNA.

In the authors' workflow: The assay estimated nucleated cells by amplifying reference gene primers. Libraries were prepared by immunoSEQ multiplex PCR; TCRdb keeps only in-frame clonotypes and omits some of them. The V and J calls and clone size come from that table; D and trimming were worked out from the DNA. The data contain approximately 50,000 clones, approximately 92% of them singletons. CDR1 LGHDT and CDR2 YNNKEL come from the germline V gene (reference sequence). Germline trimming cut 1 base from V and 2 bases from J; bases unmatched to any gene: 7. The CDR3 covers 18 residues. This sequence was found in a man aged 50 to 59 with active COVID-19. The genes are TRBV3-1 (or the pseudogene TRBV3-2) and TRBJ2-6, with 8 bases identical to TRBD1. Sequences were obtained from peripheral blood. DNA of the CDR3: TGTGCCAGCAGCCAAGCCCCAGGGGGCGTACCTGGGGCCAACGTCCTGACTTTC. Protein: CASSQAPGGVPGANVLTF.